A single sample is the source of the 32 T cell receptor beta chains below, sequenced in a study of PD-1 blockade in classical Hodgkin lymphoma. This sample's time point: cycle 4 day 1 (C4D1), after 6 weeks of nivolumab. Each of the patients experienced relapse following autologous stem cell transplantation, and their brentuximab vedotin exposure differed. The study purified CD4+ T cells from thawed PBMCs using magnetic negative selection. Libraries were prepared by immunoSEQ multiplex PCR; TCRdb keeps only in-frame clonotypes and omits some of them. The sample holds tens of thousands of clones, roughly nine tenths seen once. The source material was CD4+ T cells from blood, sampled before the fourth cycle of nivolumab. The receptors were gathered from a human donor with classical Hodgkin lymphoma.

This chain uses TRBV5-6 with TRBJ2-7; a possible D gene is TRBD1 (6 bases). The CDR3 is made up of 13 amino acids. From germline, CDR1 is SGHDT and CDR2 YYEEEE. V lost 0 bases and J lost 10, with 14 bases in between. The CDR3 spells CASSLAGTPLQYF. CDR3 sequence (DNA): TGTGCCAGCAGCTTGGCGGGGACACCCCTACAGTACTTC.

V is TRBV5-6 and J is TRBJ1-5; 8 bases align to TRBD1. The germline CDR1 and CDR2 sequences are SGHDT and YYEEEE. CDR3 size: 16 residues. The V gene end was trimmed by 2 bases and the J gene end by 1 base; junction bases not matched to a gene: 5. The CDR3 bases are TGTGCCAGCAGCTTCGGACAGGGTAGGAGCAATCAGCCCCAGCATTTT. Translation: CASSFGQGRSNQPQHF.

The sample holds one count of this clone. The V call is TRBV6-1, the J call TRBJ1-1; 8 positions agree with TRBD1. J was trimmed by 7 bases and V by 7 bases; bases with no gene match: 11. Germline CDR1 and CDR2: MNHNS and SASEGT. There are 14 residues in the CDR3. The CDR3 loop reads CASNPQQGDGEAFF. Written as DNA, the CDR3 is TGTGCCAGCAACCCCCAACAGGGGGATGGTGAAGCTTTCTTT.

The chain recombines TRBV4-1 with TRBJ2-7, with 7 positions matching TRBD1. Trimming removed 0 bases from V and 5 bases from J; junction bases left unmatched: 10. Germline loops: CDR1 MGHRA, CDR2 YSYEKL. There are 16 residues in the CDR3. The CDR3 DNA is TGCGCCAGCAGCCAAGATTGGAGACAGGGTTTCGACGAGCAGTACTTC. Translating gives CASSQDWRQGFDEQYF.

The rearrangement joins TRBV7-6 to TRBJ2-5; 8 bases line up with TRBD1. V lost 10 bases, J lost 7 bases, and 11 bases stayed unmatched. Germline V gene lookup returns CDR1 SGHVS and CDR2 FNYEAQ. The length of the CDR3 is 13 residues. The CDR3 sequence: CATSDRDRWTQYF. CDR3 sequence (DNA): TGTGCCACCTCAGACCGGGACAGGTGGACCCAGTACTTC.

This chain connects TRBV2 to TRBJ2-2, with D maybe TRBD1 (5 bases). The CDR3 loop spans 14 amino acids. CDR1 is SNHLY, CDR2 FYNNEI, per germline. V was trimmed by 3 bases and J by 6 bases, leaving 11 bases between them. The CDR3 nucleotides are TGTGCCAGCAGTGACGTTCAGGGCGCCGGGGAGCTGTTTTTT. Translation: CASSDVQGAGELFF.

The rearrangement uses TRBV19 and TRBJ2-5; D is unresolved. The CDR3 runs to 12 residues. With 3 bases removed from V and 5 bases from J, the gap between germline ends came to 7 bases. The V gene's germline CDR1 is LNHDA and CDR2 SQIVND (reference sequence). CDR3 residues: CASSMRAETQYF. The DNA of the CDR3 is TGTGCCAGTAGTATGCGAGCGGAGACCCAGTACTTC.

A single count supports this clone. The rearrangement uses TRBV19 and TRBJ2-7; D is possibly TRBD2 (5 bases). The CDR3 contains 15 residues. CDR1 is LNHDA and CDR2 is SQIVND in the germline V gene (reference sequence). The germline V and J ends were trimmed by 1 base and 2 bases, with 12 bases remaining between them. The CDR3 DNA follows: TGTGCCAGTAGTATAGGTCTTCGAGGGCCCTACGAGCAGTACTTC. Its protein is CASSIGLRGPYEQYF.

The V call is TRBV5-1, the J call TRBJ2-7, with D possibly being TRBD1 or TRBD2 (5 bases each). The germline V gene has CDR1 SGHRS and CDR2 YFSETQ. CDR3 length: 13 residues. Trimming removed 4 bases at V and 6 bases at J, with 14 bases between. CDR3 in DNA: TGCGCCAGCAGCGCAGCCCGGGGCCGCGAGCAGTACTTC. Protein sequence: CASSAARGREQYF.

The rearrangement links TRBV28 to TRBJ2-1, with 10 bases matching TRBD1. CDR1 and CDR2 from the germline V gene are MDHEN and SYDVKM. CDR3 length equals 17 residues. V lost 6 bases, J lost 1 base, and 9 bases stayed unmatched. CDR3 bases: TGTGCCAGCAGATCCGGGACAGGGGCAACTTCCTACAATGAGCAGTTCTTC. This encodes CASRSGTGATSYNEQFF. The full variable domain, its missing parts supplied by reference TRBV28 and TRBJ2-1, is DVKVTQSSRYLVKRTGEKVFLECVQDMDHENMFWYRQDPGLGLRLIYFSYDVKMKEKGDIPEGYSVSREKKERFSLILESASTNQTSMYLCASRSGTGATSYNEQFFGPGTRLTVL.

This clone was picked up a small number of times. This sequence joins TRBV29-1 and TRBJ2-5; no definite D call. From germline, CDR1 is SQVTM and CDR2 ANQGSEA. The CDR3 totals 9 residues. The V end lost 4 bases, the J end lost 14 bases, and 11 bases lay between the germline ends. CDR3 nucleotides: TGCAGCGTTGGGTCTGGGTTTTACTTC. Translating gives CSVGSGFYF.

This sequence joins TRBV7-9 and TRBJ2-1; D gene uncertain. Trimming removed 8 bases from V and 8 bases from J, with 13 bases in between. Germline V gene lookup returns CDR1 SEHNR and CDR2 FQNEAQ (reference sequence). The CDR3 length is 12 residues. The CDR3 DNA reads as TGTGCCAGCCTCTCCAACAGCGATGAGCAGTTCTTC. The encoded protein is CASLSNSDEQFF. Looking up the rest from reference TRBV7-9 and TRBJ2-1 gives the full variable domain: DTGVSQNPRHKITKRGQNVTFRCDPISEHNRLYWYRQTLGQGPEFLTYFQNEAQLEKSRLLSDRFSAERPKGSFSTLEIQRTEQGDSAMYLCASLSNSDEQFFGPGTRLTVL.

This sequence joins TRBV6-4 and TRBJ2-3, with TRBD2 matching over 9 bases. The CDR3 sequence is 15 residues long. Germline CDR1 and CDR2: MRHNA and SNTAGT. Trimming cost V 5 bases and J 0 bases; bases outside gene matches: 3. CDR3 sequence reads: CASSTLAGSTDTQYF. DNA for the CDR3: TGTGCCAGCAGTACGCTAGCGGGAAGCACAGATACGCAGTATTTT.

The rearrangement joins TRBV18 to TRBJ2-1; no clear D. CDR1 is KGHSH and CDR2 is LQKENI in the germline V gene. V lost 1 base and J 3 bases, leaving 10 bases between the germline ends. The CDR3 is 15 amino acids. The CDR3 protein is CASSPQQPNYNEQFF. For the CDR3, the DNA is TGTGCCAGCTCACCACAACAGCCAAACTACAATGAGCAGTTCTTC. The entire variable domain, with the rest obtained from reference TRBV18 and TRBJ2-1, is as follows: NAGVMQNPRHLVRRRGQEARLRCSPMKGHSHVYWYRQLPEEGLKFMVYLQKENIIDESGMPKERFSAEFPKEGPSILRIQQVVRGDSAAYFCASSPQQPNYNEQFFGPGTRLTVL.

V gene TRBV5-1 combines with J gene TRBJ1-3, with D possibly being TRBD1 (5 bases). CDR3 length equals 16 residues. Germline V gives CDR1 SGHRS, CDR2 YFSETQ. Trimming took 0 bases from V and 0 from J, leaving 10 bases between them. This CDR3 reads CASSLAMTASGNTIYF. In nucleotides, the CDR3 is TGCGCCAGCAGCTTGGCGATGACAGCCTCTGGAAACACCATATATTTT.

The chain is built from TRBV9 and TRBJ2-3, with D tentatively TRBD1 (5 bases). The germline CDR1 and CDR2 sequences are SGDLS and YYNGEE. CDR3 size: 15 residues. V was pared by 0 bases and J by 4 bases, with 12 bases between. The CDR3 loop is CASSVGPQGADTQYF. The CDR3 coding sequence is TGTGCCAGCAGCGTAGGCCCCCAAGGGGCAGATACGCAGTATTTT.

The gene calls are TRBV28 and TRBJ2-1, with D perhaps TRBD2 (6 bases). Germline loops: CDR1 MDHEN, CDR2 SYDVKM. CDR3 length: 17 amino acids. Trimming took off 4 bases at V and 5 bases at J, with 21 bases between the two ends. The DNA for the CDR3 is TGTGCCAGCAGTTACTACGCCCGGGACTTCCTTAACAATGAGCAGTTCTTC. It codes for CASSYYARDFLNNEQFF.

This clone was counted a single time. V usage is TRBV7-8 and J usage is TRBJ2-7; D may match TRBD1 or TRBD2 (5 bases each). V was clipped by 5 bases and J by 3 bases, with 17 bases between them. The CDR3 spans 15 residues. Germline V gene sequence: CDR1 SGHVS, CDR2 FQNEAQ. The CDR3 is CASSADTGPGYEQYF. Here the CDR3 DNA reads TGTGCCAGCAGCGCCGACACGGGACCCGGCTACGAGCAGTACTTC. Full variable domain (outside the CDR3, taken from reference TRBV7-8 and TRBJ2-7): GAGVSQSPRYKVAKRGQDVALRCDPISGHVSLFWYQQALGQGPEFLTYFQNEAQLDKSGLPSDRFFAERPEGSVSTLKIQRTQQEDSAVYLCASSADTGPGYEQYFGPGTRLTVT.

The V call is TRBV5-1, the J call TRBJ1-1; D is possibly TRBD1 (5 bases). Germline CDR1 and CDR2: SGHRS and YFSETQ. The CDR3 has 16 amino acids. Trimming pared 1 base from V and 2 bases from J, leaving 15 bases between. The CDR3 nucleotides read TGCGCCAGCAGCTTGTCGGGAGGGGTGGAAAACACTGAAGCTTTCTTT. It encodes CASSLSGGVENTEAFF.

The chain couples TRBV19 to TRBJ2-5, with no clear D. CDR1 is LNHDA and CDR2 is SQIVND in the germline V gene (reference sequence). Trimming left V 4 bases short and J 2 bases short, with 2 bases between. This CDR3 is 11 amino acids long. The CDR3 here is CASSKQETQYF. CDR3 nucleotide sequence: TGTGCCAGTAGTAAACAAGAGACCCAGTACTTC.

A few counts support this clone. CDR3: CASSYWTGGCGYTF. The DNA of the CDR3 is TGTGCCAGCAGTTACTGGACAGGGGGCTGTGGCTACACCTTC. This rearrangement joins TRBV6-7 to TRBJ1-2; TRBD1 matches 11 bases. TRBV6-7 falls under the ORF class, with uncertain function. The V and J ends lost 1 base and 7 bases, in that order; junction bases with no gene match: 2. The CDR3 runs 14 residues.

This chain joins TRBV18 and TRBJ1-4; 8 bases match TRBD1. Trimming at V came to 3 bases and at J to 8 bases, leaving 5 bases not matched to a gene. The CDR3 consists of 14 residues. From germline, CDR1 is KGHSH and CDR2 LQKENI. CDR3 region: CASSPDRVSEKLFF. The CDR3 nucleotides read TGTGCCAGCTCACCGGACAGGGTCAGCGAAAAACTGTTTTTT.

The chain recombines TRBV5-4 with TRBJ2-2; D unclear. There are 14 residues in the CDR3. Germline loops: CDR1 SGHNT, CDR2 YYREEE (reference sequence). Trimming left V 0 bases short and J 6 bases short, with 9 bases between. The CDR3 here is CASSLDYLAGELFF. CDR3 sequence (DNA): TGTGCCAGCAGCTTGGATTACCTGGCCGGGGAGCTGTTTTTT.

This chain connects TRBV28 to TRBJ2-7; D unclear. In germline, CDR1 is MDHEN, CDR2 SYDVKM. Between the trimmed V and J ends, which lost 2 bases and 3 bases, there was a span of 5 bases. CDR3 length equals 12 residues. CDR3 residues: CASSLPGYEQYF. CDR3 sequence (DNA): TGTGCCAGCAGTTTACCGGGCTACGAGCAGTACTTC.

The CDR3 loop reads CASSSPGTGTDTQYF. In DNA form, the CDR3 reads TGTGCCAGCAGCTCACCCGGGACAGGGACGGATACGCAGTATTTT. The rearrangement uses TRBV5-4 and TRBJ2-3; 9 bases are shared with TRBD1. CDR1 SGHNT and CDR2 YYREEE come from the germline V gene (reference sequence). The CDR3 has 15 residues. V shed 3 bases, J shed 6 bases, and the junction held 8 bases outside the gene matches.

The gene calls are TRBV2 and TRBJ2-5; 8 positions agree with TRBD1. Germline loops: CDR1 SNHLY, CDR2 FYNNEI. V was clipped by 7 bases and J by 4 bases; unmatched bases: 5. The CDR3 consists of 13 residues. This CDR3 reads CASNRGQVETQYF. The DNA of the CDR3 is TGTGCCAGCAACAGGGGACAGGTAGAGACCCAGTACTTC.

This rearrangement joins TRBV28 to TRBJ2-1, with D perhaps being TRBD1 or TRBD2 (6 bases each). Germline CDR1 reads MDHEN; CDR2 reads SYDVKM. The CDR3 sequence is 15 residues long. Trimming removed 3 bases at V and 4 bases at J, with 13 bases between. The CDR3 coding sequence is TGTGCCAGCAGTTTTTTCGGGGGCCTATACAATGAGCAGTTCTTC. As protein: CASSFFGGLYNEQFF.

The DNA of the CDR3 is TGTGCCAGCAGCCAAGTCGGTAGCGGGGGGGCTCTCACAGATACGCAGTATTTT. It codes for CASSQVGSGGALTDTQYF. The chain joins TRBV14 to TRBJ2-3; 11 nucleotides agree with TRBD2. Germline V gene sequence: CDR1 SGHDN, CDR2 FVKESK. The J segment lost 2 bases and the V segment lost 1 base, leaving 8 bases of the junction unmatched. This CDR3 spans 18 amino acids.

The chain combines TRBV4-1 with TRBJ2-7, with 12 bases fitting TRBD2. This CDR3 region has 17 residues. V was pared by 4 bases and J by 3 bases, with 10 bases of the junction left unmatched. CDR1 and CDR2 (germline): MGHRA, YSYEKL. The CDR3: CASSPGLAGLTNYEQYF. The CDR3 DNA reads as TGCGCCAGCAGCCCGGGACTAGCGGGCCTCACTAACTACGAGCAGTACTTC.

The V gene is TRBV27, the J gene TRBJ2-1; TRBD2 aligns across 7 bases. The CDR3 sequence is 17 residues long. CDR1 and CDR2 (germline): MNHEY, SMNVEV (reference sequence). V lost 5 bases, J lost 2 bases, and 12 bases stayed unmatched. CDR3 loop: CASSLSIRLATYNEQFF. Written as DNA, the CDR3 is TGTGCCAGCAGTCTAAGTATCAGACTAGCTACCTACAATGAGCAGTTCTTC.

The V and J genes are TRBV19 and TRBJ2-3, with D maybe TRBD1 (5 bases). This CDR3 is built from 14 residues. The germline CDR1 and CDR2 sequences are LNHDA and SQIVND (reference sequence). Trimming stripped 3 bases from V and 0 bases from J, with 7 bases between. The CDR3 nucleotides are TGTGCCAGTAGTATGACAGCGAGCACAGATACGCAGTATTTT. Its protein is CASSMTASTDTQYF.

This rearrangement joins TRBV5-1 to TRBJ1-1; D gene unclear. Trimming removed 3 bases from V and 3 bases from J, with 12 bases in between. CDR1 and CDR2 (germline): SGHRS, YFSETQ. The CDR3 has 14 residues. The CDR3 nucleotides read TGCGCCAGCAGCTCGAGTGGGGTTGACACTGAAGCTTTCTTT. Translating it yields CASSSSGVDTEAFF.